The entry that follows covers one T cell receptor beta chain sequence. The data stem from a study of T-cell reconstitution after alpha-beta-depleted transplantation in children. This CDR3 region has 15 residues. V was trimmed by 5 bases and J by 2 bases, leaving 14 bases between them. CDR1 and CDR2 (germline): SGHVS, FNYEAQ. Library preparation (for TCRbeta) was performed with unique molecular identifiers. MiXCR, applied by TCRdb to the PCR reads, yields one record per CDR3 protein. In the table there are around 600,000 distinct CDR3 sequences, approximately 16% of which are singletons. The chain carries TRBV7-6 and TRBJ2-3; D not certain. Sequenced material: PBMCs from the stem cell graft donor, taken from the stem cell graft. The sequence came from a human donor who donated a stem cell graft to a child with acute myeloid leukemia. CDR3 bases: TGTGCCAGCAGCCCCTACGGGCTACACACAGATACGCAGTATTTT. It specifies CASSPYGLHTDTQYF.